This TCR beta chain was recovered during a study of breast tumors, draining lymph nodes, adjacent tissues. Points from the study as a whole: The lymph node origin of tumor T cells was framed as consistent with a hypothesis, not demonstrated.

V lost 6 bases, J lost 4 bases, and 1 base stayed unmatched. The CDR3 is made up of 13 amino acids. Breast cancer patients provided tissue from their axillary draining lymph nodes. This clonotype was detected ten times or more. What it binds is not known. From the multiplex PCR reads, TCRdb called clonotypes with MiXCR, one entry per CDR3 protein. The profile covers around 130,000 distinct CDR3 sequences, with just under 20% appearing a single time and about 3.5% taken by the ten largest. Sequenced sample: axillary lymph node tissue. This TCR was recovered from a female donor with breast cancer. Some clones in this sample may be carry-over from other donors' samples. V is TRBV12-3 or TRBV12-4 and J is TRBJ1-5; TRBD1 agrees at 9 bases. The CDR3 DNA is TGTGCCAGCAGAGACAGGGGGAATCAGCCCCAGCATTTT. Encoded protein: CASRDRGNQPQHF.